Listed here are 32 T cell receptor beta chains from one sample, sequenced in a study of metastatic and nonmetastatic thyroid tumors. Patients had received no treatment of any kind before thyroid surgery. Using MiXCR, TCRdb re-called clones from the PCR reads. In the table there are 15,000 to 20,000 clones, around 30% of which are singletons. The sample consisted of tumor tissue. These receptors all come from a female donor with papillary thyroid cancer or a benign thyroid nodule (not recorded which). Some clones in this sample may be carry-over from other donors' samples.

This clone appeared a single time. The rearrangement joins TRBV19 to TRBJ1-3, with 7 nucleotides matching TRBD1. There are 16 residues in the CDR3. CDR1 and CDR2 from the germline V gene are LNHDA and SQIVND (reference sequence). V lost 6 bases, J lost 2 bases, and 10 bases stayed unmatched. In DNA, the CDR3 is TGTGCCAGTAGACGACAGGGCTTAGGGACTGGAAACACCATATATTTT. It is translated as CASRRQGLGTGNTIYF. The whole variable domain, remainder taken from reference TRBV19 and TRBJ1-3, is DGGITQSPKYLFRKEGQNVTLSCEQNLNHDAMYWYRQDPGQGLRLIYYSQIVNDFQKGDIAEGYSVSREKKESFPLTVTSAQKNPTAFYLCASRRQGLGTGNTIYFGEGSWLTVV.

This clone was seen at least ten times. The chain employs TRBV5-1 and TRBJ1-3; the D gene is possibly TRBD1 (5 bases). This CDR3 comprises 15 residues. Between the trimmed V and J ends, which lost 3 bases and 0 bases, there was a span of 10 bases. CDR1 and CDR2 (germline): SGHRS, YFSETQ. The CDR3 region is CASSSGLPSGNTIYF. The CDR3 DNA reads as TGCGCCAGCAGCTCGGGACTTCCCTCTGGAAACACCATATATTTT.

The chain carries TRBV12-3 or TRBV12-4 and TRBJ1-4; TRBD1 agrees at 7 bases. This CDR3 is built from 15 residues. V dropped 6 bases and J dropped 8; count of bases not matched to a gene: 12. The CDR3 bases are TGTGCCAGCAGGCTAGGGGGCGCGGGGAGGGAAAAACTGTTTTTT. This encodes CASRLGGAGREKLFF.

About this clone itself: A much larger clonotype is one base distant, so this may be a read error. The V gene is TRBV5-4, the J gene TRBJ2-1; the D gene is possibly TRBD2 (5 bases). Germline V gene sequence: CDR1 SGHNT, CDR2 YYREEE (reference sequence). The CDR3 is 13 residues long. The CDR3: CDSSIGSYNEQFF. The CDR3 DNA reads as TGTGACAGCAGCATTGGGAGCTACAATGAGCAGTTCTTC.

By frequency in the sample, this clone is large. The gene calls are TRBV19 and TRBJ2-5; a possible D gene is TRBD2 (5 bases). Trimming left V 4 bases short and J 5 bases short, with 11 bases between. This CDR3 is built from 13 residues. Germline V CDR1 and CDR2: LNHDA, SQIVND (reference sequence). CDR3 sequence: CASSTGEGETQYF. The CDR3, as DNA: TGTGCCAGTAGTACCGGGGAAGGTGAGACCCAGTACTTC.

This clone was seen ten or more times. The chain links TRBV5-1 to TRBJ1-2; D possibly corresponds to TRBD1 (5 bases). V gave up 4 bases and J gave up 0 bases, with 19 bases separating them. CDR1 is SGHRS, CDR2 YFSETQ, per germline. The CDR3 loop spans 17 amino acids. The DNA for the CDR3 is TGCGCCAGCAGCCCCCGGGACTTTAGTTTGACTAACTATGGCTACACCTTC. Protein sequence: CASSPRDFSLTNYGYTF.

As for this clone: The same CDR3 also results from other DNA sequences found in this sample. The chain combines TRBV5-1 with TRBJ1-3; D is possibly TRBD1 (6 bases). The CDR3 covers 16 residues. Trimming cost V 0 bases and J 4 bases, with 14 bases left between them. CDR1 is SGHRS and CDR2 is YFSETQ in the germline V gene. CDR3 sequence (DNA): TGCGCCAGCAGCTTGGGTGGTCCTGGGACAGGAAACACCATATATTTT. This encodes CASSLGGPGTGNTIYF.

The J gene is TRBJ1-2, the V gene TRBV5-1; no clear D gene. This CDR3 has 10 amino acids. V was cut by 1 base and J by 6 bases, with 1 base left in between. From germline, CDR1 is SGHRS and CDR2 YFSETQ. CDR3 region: CASSLHGYTF. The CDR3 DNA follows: TGCGCCAGCAGCTTGCATGGCTACACCTTC.

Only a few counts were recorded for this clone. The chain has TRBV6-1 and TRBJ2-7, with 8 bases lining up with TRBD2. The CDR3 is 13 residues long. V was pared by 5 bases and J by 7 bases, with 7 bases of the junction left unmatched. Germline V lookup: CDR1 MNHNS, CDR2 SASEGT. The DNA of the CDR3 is TGTGCCAGCAGTCCCGGGACTAGGGGTGAGCAGTACTTC. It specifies CASSPGTRGEQYF.

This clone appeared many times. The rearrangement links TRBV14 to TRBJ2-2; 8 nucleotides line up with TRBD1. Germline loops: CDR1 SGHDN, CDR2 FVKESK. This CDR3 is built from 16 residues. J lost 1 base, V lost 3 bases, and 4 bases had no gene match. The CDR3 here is CASSQTGTGNTGELFF. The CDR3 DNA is TGTGCCAGCAGCCAGACGGGGACAGGGAACACCGGGGAGCTGTTTTTT. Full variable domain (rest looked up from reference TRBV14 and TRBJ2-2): EAGVTQFPSHSVIEKGQTVTLRCDPISGHDNLYWYRRVMGKEIKFLLHFVKESKQDESGMPNNRFLAERTGGTYSTLKVQPAELEDSGVYFCASSQTGTGNTGELFFGEGSRLTVL.

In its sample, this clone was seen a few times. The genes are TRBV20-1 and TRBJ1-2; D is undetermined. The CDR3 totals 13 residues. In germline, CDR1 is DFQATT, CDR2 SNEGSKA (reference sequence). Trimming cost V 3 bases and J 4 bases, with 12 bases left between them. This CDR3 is CSARGIPSYGYTF. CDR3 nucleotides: TGCAGTGCTAGGGGGATCCCGAGCTATGGCTACACCTTC.

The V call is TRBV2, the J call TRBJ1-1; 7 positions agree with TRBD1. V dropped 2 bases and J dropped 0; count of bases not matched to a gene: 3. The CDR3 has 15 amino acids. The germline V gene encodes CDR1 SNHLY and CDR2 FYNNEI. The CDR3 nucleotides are TGTGCCAGCAGTGAACCCGGACAGGTGAACACTGAAGCTTTCTTT. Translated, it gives CASSEPGQVNTEAFF.

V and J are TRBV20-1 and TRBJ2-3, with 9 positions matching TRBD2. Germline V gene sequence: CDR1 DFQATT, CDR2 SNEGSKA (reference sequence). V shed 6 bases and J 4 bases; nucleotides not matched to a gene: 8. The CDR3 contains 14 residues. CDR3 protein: CSAAGGGAADTQYF. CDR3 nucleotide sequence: TGCAGTGCCGCGGGAGGGGGGGCGGCAGATACGCAGTATTTT.

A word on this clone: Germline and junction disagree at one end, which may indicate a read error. The CDR3 region is CASTCTWDQSQHF. CDR3 in DNA: TGTGCCAGTACCTGCACATGGGATCAGTCCCAGCATTTT. The rearrangement joins TRBV19 to TRBJ1-5; D remains ambiguous. Looked up from germline, CDR1 is LNHDA and CDR2 is SQIVND (reference sequence). The CDR3 has 13 amino acids.

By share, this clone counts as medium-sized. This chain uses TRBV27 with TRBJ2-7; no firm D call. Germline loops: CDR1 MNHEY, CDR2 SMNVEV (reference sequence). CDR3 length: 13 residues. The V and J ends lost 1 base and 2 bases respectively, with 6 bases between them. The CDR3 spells CASSLLNPYEQYF. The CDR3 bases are TGTGCCAGCAGTTTATTGAATCCCTACGAGCAGTACTTC.

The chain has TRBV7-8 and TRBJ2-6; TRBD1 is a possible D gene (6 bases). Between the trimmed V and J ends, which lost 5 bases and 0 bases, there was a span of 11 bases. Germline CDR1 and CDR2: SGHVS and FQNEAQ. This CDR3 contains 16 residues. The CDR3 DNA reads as TGTGCCAGCAGCCCCTGGACAGTCTCTGGGGCCAACGTCCTGACTTTC. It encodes CASSPWTVSGANVLTF.

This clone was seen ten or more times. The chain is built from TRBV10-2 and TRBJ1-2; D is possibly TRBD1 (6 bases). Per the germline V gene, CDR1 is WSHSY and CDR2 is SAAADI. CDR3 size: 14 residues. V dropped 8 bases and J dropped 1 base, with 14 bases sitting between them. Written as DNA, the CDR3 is TGCGCCAGCCGATTCACAGGGATTAACTATGGCTACACCTTC. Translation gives CASRFTGINYGYTF.

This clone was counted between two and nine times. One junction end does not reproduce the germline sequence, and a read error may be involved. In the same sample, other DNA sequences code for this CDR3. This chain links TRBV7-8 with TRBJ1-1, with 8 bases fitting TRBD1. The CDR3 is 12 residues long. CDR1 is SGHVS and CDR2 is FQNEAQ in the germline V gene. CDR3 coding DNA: TGCGCCAGTAGCAGGGGGCCCACTGAAGCTTTCTTT. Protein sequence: CASSRGPTEAFF.

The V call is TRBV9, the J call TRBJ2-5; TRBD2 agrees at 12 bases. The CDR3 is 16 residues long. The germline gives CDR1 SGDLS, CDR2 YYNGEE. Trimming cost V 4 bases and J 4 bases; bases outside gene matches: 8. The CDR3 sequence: CASSPSGGGLGETQYF. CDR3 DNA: TGTGCCAGCAGCCCTAGCGGGGGGGGTTTGGGAGAGACCCAGTACTTC.

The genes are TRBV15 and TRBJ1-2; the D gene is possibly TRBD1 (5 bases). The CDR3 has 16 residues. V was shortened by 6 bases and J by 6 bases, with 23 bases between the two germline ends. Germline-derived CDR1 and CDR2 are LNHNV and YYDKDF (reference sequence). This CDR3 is CATRAHGKGAEDGYTF. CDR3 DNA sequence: TGTGCCACCAGGGCCCACGGGAAAGGGGCCGAAGATGGCTACACCTTC.

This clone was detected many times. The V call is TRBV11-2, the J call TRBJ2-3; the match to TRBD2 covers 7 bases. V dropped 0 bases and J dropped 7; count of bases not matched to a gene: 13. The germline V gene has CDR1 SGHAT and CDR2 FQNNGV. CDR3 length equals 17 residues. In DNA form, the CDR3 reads TGTGCCAGCAGCTTAGAACTCGGGAGGTTTAATCAGAATACGCAGTATTTT. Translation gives CASSLELGRFNQNTQYF.

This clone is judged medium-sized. The CDR3 region is CASSLRGGGAENYEQYF. The CDR3 region has the DNA TGTGCCAGCAGTTTAAGGGGTGGGGGGGCTGAGAATTACGAGCAGTACTTC. V usage is TRBV12-3 or TRBV12-4 and J usage is TRBJ2-7; D may be TRBD2 (7 bases). V was clipped by 2 bases and J by 4 bases, with 21 bases between them. CDR3 length: 17 residues.

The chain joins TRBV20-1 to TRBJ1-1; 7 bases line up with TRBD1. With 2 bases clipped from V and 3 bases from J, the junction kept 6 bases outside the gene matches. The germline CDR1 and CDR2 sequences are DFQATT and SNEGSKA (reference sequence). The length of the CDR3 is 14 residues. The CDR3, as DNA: TGCAGTGCTAGAAGTACAGGGGTAGACACTGAAGCTTTCTTT. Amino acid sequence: CSARSTGVDTEAFF.

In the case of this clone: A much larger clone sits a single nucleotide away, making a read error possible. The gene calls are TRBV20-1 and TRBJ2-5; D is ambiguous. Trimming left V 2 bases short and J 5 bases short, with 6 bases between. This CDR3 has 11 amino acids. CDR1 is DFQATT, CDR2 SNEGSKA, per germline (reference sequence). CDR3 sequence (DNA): TGCAGTGCTAGATATGGGGAGACCCAGTACTTC. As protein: CSARYGETQYF.

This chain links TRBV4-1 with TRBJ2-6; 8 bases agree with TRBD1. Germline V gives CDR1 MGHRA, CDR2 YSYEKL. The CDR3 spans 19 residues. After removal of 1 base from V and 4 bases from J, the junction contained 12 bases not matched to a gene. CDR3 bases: TGCGCCAGCAGCCAAGTCGGGGCTCAGGGGGCGCAGGGGGCCAACGTCCTGACTTTC. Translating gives CASSQVGAQGAQGANVLTF.

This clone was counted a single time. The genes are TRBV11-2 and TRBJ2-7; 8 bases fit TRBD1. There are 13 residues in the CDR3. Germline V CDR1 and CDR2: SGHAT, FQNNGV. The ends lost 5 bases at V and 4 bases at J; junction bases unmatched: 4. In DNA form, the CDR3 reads TGTGCCAGCAGCCCCCGGACAGGGTACGAGCAGTACTTC. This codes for CASSPRTGYEQYF. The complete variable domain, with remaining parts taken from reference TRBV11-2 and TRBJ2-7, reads EAGVAQSPRYKIIEKRQSVAFWCNPISGHATLYWYQQILGQGPKLLIQFQNNGVVDDSQLPKDRFSAERLKGVDSTLKIQPAKLEDSAVYLCASSPRTGYEQYFGPGTRLTVT.

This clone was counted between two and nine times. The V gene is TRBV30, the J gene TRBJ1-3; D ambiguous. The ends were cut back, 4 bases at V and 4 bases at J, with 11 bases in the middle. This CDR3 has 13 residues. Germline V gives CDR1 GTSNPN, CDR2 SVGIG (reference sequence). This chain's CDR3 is CAWTKGWGNTIYF. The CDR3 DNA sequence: TGTGCCTGGACCAAAGGCTGGGGAAACACCATATATTTT.

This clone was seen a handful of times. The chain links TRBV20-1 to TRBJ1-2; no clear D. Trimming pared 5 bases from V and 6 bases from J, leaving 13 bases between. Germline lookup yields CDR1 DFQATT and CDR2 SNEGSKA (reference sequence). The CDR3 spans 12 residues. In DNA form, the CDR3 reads TGCAGTGCTCGATCGGGCCCCGATGGCTACACCTTC. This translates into CSARSGPDGYTF.

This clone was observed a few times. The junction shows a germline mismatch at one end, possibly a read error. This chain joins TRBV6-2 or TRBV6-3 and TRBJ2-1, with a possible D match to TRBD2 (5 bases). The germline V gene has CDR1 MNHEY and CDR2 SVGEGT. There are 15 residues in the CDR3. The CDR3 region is CASSYLAGSYNDQFF. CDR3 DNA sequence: TGCGCCAGCAGTTATCTAGCTGGCTCCTACAATGATCAGTTCTTC.

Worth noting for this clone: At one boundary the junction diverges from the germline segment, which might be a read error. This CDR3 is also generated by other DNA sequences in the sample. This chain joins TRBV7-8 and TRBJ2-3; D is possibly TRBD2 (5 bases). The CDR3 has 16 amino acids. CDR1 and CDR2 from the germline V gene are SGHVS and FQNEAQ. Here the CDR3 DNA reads TGTGCAAGCAGCTTAGGACCTGGACTGCAATCAGATACGCAGTATTTT. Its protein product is CASSLGPGLQSDTQYF.

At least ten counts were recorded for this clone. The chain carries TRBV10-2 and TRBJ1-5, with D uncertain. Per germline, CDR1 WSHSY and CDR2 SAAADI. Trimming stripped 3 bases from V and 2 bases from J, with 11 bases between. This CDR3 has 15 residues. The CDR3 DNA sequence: TGCGCCAGCAGTGAAGGAGGGAATGGCAATCAGCCCCAGCATTTT. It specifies CASSEGGNGNQPQHF.

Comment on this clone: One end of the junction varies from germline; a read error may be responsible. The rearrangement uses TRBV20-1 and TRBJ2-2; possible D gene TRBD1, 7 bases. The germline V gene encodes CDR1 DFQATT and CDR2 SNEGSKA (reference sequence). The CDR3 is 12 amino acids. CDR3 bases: TGCAGCGGGACAGAGAACAACGGGGGGCTGTTTTTT. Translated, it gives CSGTENNGGLFF.